This is a list of T cell receptor beta chains from one sample in a study of blood T cell repertoires in COVID-19. Generated by immunoSEQ multiplex PCR, the TCRdb table keeps only in-frame clones and is missing some. The table includes under 150,000 clones, 81% detected once. Sequencing was done on a sample of peripheral blood. Receptors were obtained from a woman in her fifties or sixties with active or convalescent COVID-19. Each CDR3 is given with its conserved first and last residue. The order of the fields is J gene, V gene, D gene, clone size, CDR3 DNA, CDR3 protein. A D gene is named only where the DNA matches it firmly. Expanded clones are given a class, and other clones once, few, many or no size at all.

TRBJ1-1 TRBV5-8 . . TGTGCCAGCAGCTTGCGCAGGGAAAGCACTGAAGCTTTCTTT CASSLRRESTEAFF
TRBJ2-5 TRBV2 . few TGTGCCAGCAGTGAAGGAGGTGCTAGGACCCAGTACTTC CASSEGGARTQYF
TRBJ2-3 TRBV5-8 . . TGTGCCAGCAGCTCGCCAGCCAGCAGACACACAGATACGCAGTATTTT CASSSPASRHTDTQYF
TRBJ1-6 TRBV19 . . TGTGCCAGTAGTATAGGCGGACAGATTAATTCACCCCTCCACTTT CASSIGGQINSPLHF
TRBJ2-3 TRBV11-2 . few TGTGCCAGCAGCTTAGACGGTAGCGGCGTAGCGCAGTATTTT CASSLDGSGVAQYF
TRBJ2-1 TRBV11-2 TRBD2 . TGTGCCAGCCGATCCCCGGGAGGGCCCTACAATGAGCAGTTCTTC CASRSPGGPYNEQFF
TRBJ1-2 TRBV5-1 . few TGCGCCAGCAGCTTGGAATCCGTCCGCTATGGCTACACCTTC CASSLESVRYGYTF
TRBJ1-3 TRBV5-1 . . TGCGCCAGCAGCTTGAACAGGGAGACGAACACCATATATTTT CASSLNRETNTIYF
TRBJ2-3 TRBV12-5 . . TGTGCTAGTGGTCCTAACGGGGGGCGTACAGATACGCAGTATTTT CASGPNGGRTDTQYF
TRBJ1-2 TRBV29-1 . . TGCAGCGTTGAAACGGAGGGCCACGGGAGCCTAGTAAGTGGCTACACCTTC CSVETEGHGSLVSGYTF
TRBJ1-4 TRBV25-1 TRBD1 few TGTGCCAGCAGTGAAGCCAGGGGGTACGGAAAACTGTTTTTT CASSEARGYGKLFF
TRBJ1-4 TRBV28 TRBD1 . TGTGCCAGCAGTTCCTCACAGGGGGCGAGGGAAAAACTGTTTTTT CASSSSQGAREKLFF
TRBJ2-7 TRBV6-5 TRBD2 . TGTGCCAGCACCTCGGGCGGGAGAGTACCCTACGAGCAGTACTTC CASTSGGRVPYEQYF
TRBJ2-5 TRBV27 TRBD1 few TGTGCCAGCAGTTTAAGGGGGCCTCAAGAGACCCAGTACTTC CASSLRGPQETQYF
TRBJ2-7 TRBV19 TRBD1 once TGTGCCAGTAGTACTCCTGCCAGGACAGGGTACAGCGAGCAGTACTTC CASSTPARTGYSEQYF
TRBJ1-1 TRBV5-1 . . TGCGCCAGCACCCGGGGGGGTTCCATGAACACTGAAGCTTTCTTT CASTRGGSMNTEAFF
TRBJ2-5 TRBV21-1 . . TGTGCCAGGACAGGGGTGGAGACCCAGTACTTC CARTGVETQYF
TRBJ2-3 TRBV21-1 . . TGTGCCAGCACCTCAACGACTAGCGGGGCCACAGATACGCAGTATTTT CASTSTTSGATDTQYF
TRBJ1-4 TRBV27 . few TGTGCCAGCAGTTCTGGGGGGAAGCTAACTAATGAAAAACTGTTTTTT CASSSGGKLTNEKLFF
TRBJ2-1 TRBV27 TRBD2 . TGTGCCAGCAAAGTCGAGCGGGGGAATGAGCAGTTCTTC CASKVERGNEQFF
TRBJ1-5 TRBV2 TRBD1 . TGTGCCAGCAGCGGACAGGGGAGCTATCAGCCCCAGCATTTT CASSGQGSYQPQHF
TRBJ1-5 TRBV6-2/TRBV6-3 . . TGTGCCAGCAGTTATTTCGGGAATCAGCCCCAGCATTTT CASSYFGNQPQHF
TRBJ2-7 TRBV29-1 . once TGCAGCGTTGAGGGACTTTCCTACGAGCAGTACTTC CSVEGLSYEQYF
TRBJ1-2 TRBV9 TRBD1 . TGTGCCAGCAGCCCCGGGACAGGGTCTAGTAGCTATGGCTACACCTTC CASSPGTGSSSYGYTF
TRBJ2-7 TRBV27 . . TGTGCCAGCGCCGACAGCTCCTACGAGCAGTACTTC CASADSSYEQYF
TRBJ2-1 TRBV3-1/TRBV3-2 . . TGTGCCAGCAGCTTCCGAGCTGAGCAGTTCTTC CASSFRAEQFF
TRBJ1-2 TRBV12-3/TRBV12-4 . . TGTGCCAGCAGTTTAGGACAAATCTATGGCTACACCTTC CASSLGQIYGYTF
TRBJ1-3 TRBV10-3 . . TGTGCCATCAGTGAGGGGCTTGGAAACACCATATATTTT CAISEGLGNTIYF
TRBJ1-1 TRBV7-2 . . TGTGCCAGCAGCGCCAGACCAGGGATCTGGCAGTTGAACACTGAAGCTTTCTTT CASSARPGIWQLNTEAFF
TRBJ2-1 TRBV4-2 . . TGTGCCAGCAGCCAAGAGTATCTCTCGAGCTCCTACAATGAGCAGTTCTTC CASSQEYLSSSYNEQFF
TRBJ1-2 TRBV28 . . TGTGCCAGCAGTGCCAGGGGAAAGGGGATTGGCTACACCTTC CASSARGKGIGYTF
TRBJ1-4 TRBV7-9 . once TGTGCCAGCAGCTATGTTTCCGGGGATGCAACTAATGAAAAACTGTTTTTT CASSYVSGDATNEKLFF
TRBJ2-1 TRBV30 TRBD2 . TGTGCCTGGAGTGAATCACTAGCGGGAGGACGATTCTTC CAWSESLAGGRFF
TRBJ2-7 TRBV7-2 TRBD1 . TGTGCCAGCAGCTTAGGCGGACAGGCGACCTACGAGCAGTACTTC CASSLGGQATYEQYF
TRBJ1-2 TRBV27 TRBD1 once TGTGCCAGCAGTCTCACAGGGGGCTTTAGTCAGGGCTACACCTTC CASSLTGGFSQGYTF
TRBJ2-1 TRBV2 TRBD2 . TGTGCCAGCATGCGGACTAGCGGGATCTACAATGAGCAGTTCTTC CASMRTSGIYNEQFF
TRBJ1-2 TRBV12-3/TRBV12-4 . . TGTGCCAGCAGTTTAGGGACAGACTATGGCTACACCTTC CASSLGTDYGYTF
TRBJ2-3 TRBV24-1 TRBD2 . TGTGCCACCAGTGTCCCTAGCGGGGCCACAGATACGCAGTATTTT CATSVPSGATDTQYF
TRBJ2-6 TRBV28 . . TGTGCCAGCAGTTTATTGGTTTCGCGGGGCCGCTACTCTGGGGCCAACGTCCTGACTTTC CASSLLVSRGRYSGANVLTF
TRBJ1-5 TRBV28 . . TGTGCCAGCAGTTTTGATCCATCGACAGGTACTAAAAATCAGCCCCAGCATTTT CASSFDPSTGTKNQPQHF
TRBJ2-3 TRBV3-1/TRBV3-2 . . TGTGCCAGCAGCCAAGATTGTCGGGAGACTAGCACAGATACGCAGTATTTT CASSQDCRETSTDTQYF
TRBJ2-3 TRBV27 . . TGTGCCAGCAGTTGGGCCGGGGGCACAGATACGCAGTATTTT CASSWAGGTDTQYF
TRBJ1-6 TRBV6-1 . . TGTGCCAGCAGTGACGGGTTGACGGCCCTGAGTTCACCCCTCCACTTT CASSDGLTALSSPLHF
TRBJ2-4 TRBV28 . . TGTGCCAGCAGTTTAGGGAGTTCCAAAAACATTCAGTACTTC CASSLGSSKNIQYF
TRBJ2-3 TRBV10-3 . . TGTGCCATCAGTGAGTCAGGAGGGGGCGCGGATACGCAGTATTTT CAISESGGGADTQYF
TRBJ2-2 TRBV18 . . TGTGCCAGCTCACCACAGACAGAGGCCGGGGAGCTGTTTTTT CASSPQTEAGELFF
TRBJ2-1 TRBV5-1 . . TGCGCCAGCAGCTTGGAGACAGGCGACTACGTCGGATACAATGAGCAGTTCTTC CASSLETGDYVGYNEQFF
TRBJ2-1 TRBV5-7 . . TGTGCCAGCAGCTTGATTGGGGGCGCAGGGAATGAGCAGTTCTTC CASSLIGGAGNEQFF
TRBJ2-3 TRBV5-1 . . TGCGCCAGCAGCTTTTATGCGGCTAGCACAGATACGCAGTATTTT CASSFYAASTDTQYF
TRBJ2-2 TRBV18 TRBD2 . TGTGCCAGCCCACCCCCCAGCGGGACGAACACCGGGGAGCTGTTTTTT CASPPPSGTNTGELFF
TRBJ2-1 TRBV24-1 . . TGTGCCACCAGTGATTTGGCGCGCCTCTCCTACAATGAGCAGTTCTTC CATSDLARLSYNEQFF
TRBJ2-3 TRBV6-5 . once TGTGCCAGCAGTAAACCCTACACAGATACGCAGTATTTT CASSKPYTDTQYF
TRBJ1-1 TRBV9 . . TGTGCCAGCAGCGTAGGGACTGTCTCTGAAGCTTTCTTT CASSVGTVSEAFF
TRBJ2-2 TRBV19 . . TGTGCCAGTAACCGCGTAACCGGGGAGCTGTTTTTT CASNRVTGELFF
TRBJ1-6 TRBV28 . . TGTGCCAGCAGGCTGCGGAGGGTAGGGAATTCACCCCTCCACTTT CASRLRRVGNSPLHF